The 25 T cell receptor beta chains listed next were all sequenced from one sample in a study of shared clonotypes between healthy human individuals. The protocol was immunoSEQ multiplex PCR, while the TCRdb copy is restricted to in-frame clones and leaves out a portion. The table records some 2.4 million clones, 90% to 95% of them present only once. Sample: naive CD4+ T cells from PBMCs. Subset here: CD45RA+ positively selected. These receptors originate from a man in his late teens or twenties in good health. Some clones in this sample may be carry-over from other donors' samples.

The gene calls are TRBV7-9 and TRBJ2-1; 8 bases agree with TRBD2. CDR3 length: 14 amino acids. Losses at the gene ends were 5 bases for V and 10 bases for J; bases not matched to a gene: 10. CDR1 and CDR2 from the germline V gene are SEHNR and FQNEAQ (reference sequence). CDR3 residues: CASSLRAGVREQFF. CDR3 DNA: TGTGCCAGCAGCCTCCGAGCGGGAGTGAGGGAGCAGTTCTTC. Full variable domain (missing parts from reference TRBV7-9 and TRBJ2-1): DTGVSQNPRHKITKRGQNVTFRCDPISEHNRLYWYRQTLGQGPEFLTYFQNEAQLEKSRLLSDRFSAERPKGSFSTLEIQRTEQGDSAMYLCASSLRAGVREQFFGPGTRLTVL.

The V call is TRBV4-1, the J call TRBJ2-3; 12 nucleotides agree with TRBD2. V trimming: 0 bases; J trimming: 9 bases; junction bases outside the gene matches: 16. Germline lookup yields CDR1 MGHRA and CDR2 YSYEKL. The CDR3 loop spans 19 amino acids. The CDR3 reads CASSQELMTSGRIVGTQYF. The CDR3 bases are TGCGCCAGCAGCCAAGAATTAATGACTAGCGGGAGAATAGTGGGAACGCAGTATTTT.

The V gene is TRBV5-5, the J gene TRBJ1-1; D remains unclear. Germline values: CDR1 SGHKS, CDR2 YYEKEE (reference sequence). V shed 0 bases and J shed 1 base, with 7 bases lying between them. This CDR3 comprises 14 residues. CDR3 sequence reads: CASSLDAGNTEAFF. CDR3 nucleotides: TGTGCCAGCAGCTTGGACGCGGGGAACACTGAAGCTTTCTTT.

CDR3 sequence reads: CASSLGFRESNQPQHF. CDR3 in DNA: TGTGCCAGCAGCTTAGGCTTTAGGGAAAGCAATCAGCCCCAGCATTTT. The chain combines TRBV7-2 with TRBJ1-5; D is unresolved. Between the trimmed V and J ends, which lost 1 base and 1 base, there was a span of 11 bases. Germline CDR1 and CDR2: SGHTA and FQGNSA. CDR3 length: 16 amino acids.

Concerning this clone itself: The same CDR3 also results from other DNA sequences found in this sample. The genes are TRBV18 and TRBJ2-7; the match to TRBD2 covers 11 bases. The germline gives CDR1 KGHSH, CDR2 LQKENI. V was clipped by 3 bases and J by 6 bases; unmatched bases: 4. This CDR3 comprises 14 residues. The CDR3 reads CASSPGTSGFEQYF. The CDR3, as DNA: TGTGCCAGCTCACCCGGGACTAGCGGTTTCGAGCAGTACTTC.

This rearrangement joins TRBV7-3 to TRBJ2-2; perhaps D is TRBD1 or TRBD2 (6 bases each). Germline values: CDR1 SGHTA, CDR2 FQGTGA. The CDR3 covers 16 residues. V was trimmed by 4 bases and J by 4 bases, leaving 16 bases between them. The CDR3 nucleotides read TGTGCCAGCAGCTCCTGGGGGGCATCACCCACCGGGGAGCTGTTTTTT. This sequence encodes CASSSWGASPTGELFF. The full variable domain, rest sourced from reference TRBV7-3 and TRBJ2-2, is GAGVSQTPSNKVTEKGKYVELRCDPISGHTALYWYRQSLGQGPEFLIYFQGTGAADDSGLPNDRFFAVRPEGSVSTLKIQRTERGDSAVYLCASSSWGASPTGELFFGEGSRLTVL.

This rearrangement joins TRBV6-5 to TRBJ2-7, with 14 bases fitting TRBD2. Per germline, CDR1 MNHEY and CDR2 SVGAGI. The CDR3 totals 16 residues. V was clipped by 1 base and J by 11 bases; unmatched bases: 10. DNA of the CDR3: TGTGCCAGCAGTTACTTAAATCGACTAGCGGGAGGGTTGGAGTACTTC. As protein: CASSYLNRLAGGLEYF.

This chain uses TRBV28 with TRBJ1-4; D is possibly TRBD1 (5 bases). This CDR3 contains 14 residues. With 4 bases removed from V and 8 bases from J, the gap between germline ends came to 14 bases. The germline CDR1 and CDR2 sequences are MDHEN and SYDVKM. CDR3 coding DNA: TGTGCCAGCAGTTCGAGCAGGGAGATAGAAAAACTGTTTTTT. It specifies CASSSSREIEKLFF.

This clone was counted a few times. The V and J genes are TRBV7-9 and TRBJ1-1; no definite D call. Trimming removed 5 bases from V and 0 bases from J, with 16 bases in between. From germline, CDR1 is SEHNR and CDR2 FQNEAQ (reference sequence). The CDR3 is made up of 16 amino acids. The CDR3 protein is CASSPGRVQMNTEAFF. CDR3 nucleotides: TGTGCCAGCAGCCCAGGCCGGGTGCAAATGAACACTGAAGCTTTCTTT.

The chain combines TRBV28 with TRBJ1-2; possible D gene TRBD1, 5 bases. Germline V CDR1 and CDR2: MDHEN, SYDVKM. The CDR3 length is 15 residues. The V gene lost 5 bases and the J gene lost 3 bases, with 16 bases spanning the gap. The CDR3 DNA sequence: TGTGCCAGCAGTCTGGGGGGGAACCTCGACTATGGCTACACCTTC. Amino acids: CASSLGGNLDYGYTF.

The chain couples TRBV19 to TRBJ2-1; tentatively, D is TRBD1 (5 bases). Germline V gives CDR1 LNHDA, CDR2 SQIVND (reference sequence). The CDR3 runs 13 residues. Trimming removed 4 bases from V and 5 bases from J, with 9 bases in between. The CDR3 sequence is CASSRGRDNEQFF. CDR3 coding DNA: TGTGCCAGTAGTAGGGGCAGGGACAATGAGCAGTTCTTC. The full variable domain, in which reference TRBV19 and TRBJ2-1 provide the parts outside the CDR3, is DGGITQSPKYLFRKEGQNVTLSCEQNLNHDAMYWYRQDPGQGLRLIYYSQIVNDFQKGDIAEGYSVSREKKESFPLTVTSAQKNPTAFYLCASSRGRDNEQFFGPGTRLTVL.

The V and J genes are TRBV6-5 and TRBJ2-7, with D possibly matching TRBD2 (6 bases). CDR3 length: 13 residues. Trimming took off 8 bases at V and 3 bases at J, with 14 bases between the two ends. Looked up from germline, CDR1 is MNHEY and CDR2 is SVGAGI. The CDR3 nucleotides are TGTGCCAGCTCGGGAGCCCACCTCTACGAGCAGTACTTC. Its translation: CASSGAHLYEQYF.

This chain uses TRBV28 with TRBJ1-2; perhaps TRBD1 as D (5 bases). V was clipped by 8 bases and J by 0 bases, with 10 bases between them. The CDR3 length is 13 residues. Germline CDR1 MDHEN, CDR2 SYDVKM. The CDR3 here is CASLETANYGYTF. The CDR3 DNA reads TGTGCCAGCCTTGAGACAGCTAACTATGGCTACACCTTC.

The chain has TRBV19 and TRBJ2-1; the match to TRBD2 covers 9 bases. V dropped 4 bases and J dropped 4; count of bases not matched to a gene: 8. The CDR3 runs to 16 residues. CDR1 and CDR2 from the germline V gene are LNHDA and SQIVND (reference sequence). The CDR3 nucleotides read TGTGCCAGTAGTAAAGTGCCGGGACTAGCTTACAATGAGCAGTTCTTC. It codes for CASSKVPGLAYNEQFF.

V gene TRBV7-9 combines with J gene TRBJ2-5, with a possible D match to TRBD1 (5 bases). The CDR3 sequence is 15 residues long. Germline V gene lookup returns CDR1 SEHNR and CDR2 FQNEAQ (reference sequence). V was shortened by 1 base and J by 5 bases, with 14 bases between the two germline ends. CDR3 sequence reads: CASSLGQFLGETQYF. The CDR3 bases are TGTGCCAGCAGCTTAGGACAGTTTTTGGGGGAGACCCAGTACTTC.

The chain combines TRBV11-3 with TRBJ1-1, with D uncertain. This CDR3 is built from 12 residues. V shed 5 bases and J shed 4 bases, with 8 bases lying between them. Germline V gene lookup returns CDR1 SGHNT and CDR2 YENEEA. The CDR3 sequence is CASSLSGTEAFF. The CDR3 nucleotides are TGTGCCAGCAGCCTCAGCGGCACTGAAGCTTTCTTT.

The CDR3 bases are TGTGCCAGCAGTGGGGTATGGACAGGGGCGCAAGGGGAGCTGTTTTTT. Protein product: CASSGVWTGAQGELFF. The chain employs TRBV6-1 and TRBJ2-2; TRBD1 aligns across 9 bases. The V gene's germline CDR1 is MNHNS and CDR2 SASEGT. The CDR3 runs to 16 residues. V was clipped by 4 bases and J by 8 bases; unmatched bases: 11.

The V call is TRBV19, the J call TRBJ1-2; D unclear. V was trimmed by 6 bases and J by 8 bases, leaving 25 bases between them. CDR3 length equals 16 residues. The germline V gene encodes CDR1 LNHDA and CDR2 SQIVND (reference sequence). In DNA form, the CDR3 reads TGTGCCAGTAGGCGCCCGGCGGCAGGTCCTACCGGGGGCTACACCTTC. It encodes CASRRPAAGPTGGYTF.

The chain joins TRBV21-1 to TRBJ1-2. TRBV21-1 is labeled a pseudogene. The CDR3 has 14 amino acids. In nucleotides, the CDR3 is TGTGCCAGCAGCAAATTGTTCGAAAACTATGGCTACACCTTC. Residues: CASSKLFENYGYTF.

The chain has TRBV4-2 and TRBJ1-1; weak D call: TRBD1 (5 bases). The CDR3 is 15 residues long. The germline CDR1 and CDR2 sequences are LGHNA and YNFKEQ. Trimming stripped 1 base from V and 3 bases from J, with 12 bases between. Here the CDR3 DNA reads TGTGCCAGCAGCCAAGGGGGCCGGGAATACACTGAAGCTTTCTTT. This sequence encodes CASSQGGREYTEAFF.

This sequence joins TRBV28 and TRBJ2-1, with 11 positions matching TRBD1. Germline CDR1 is MDHEN and CDR2 is SYDVKM. Germline trimming cut 0 bases from V and 0 bases from J; bases unmatched to any gene: 1. This CDR3 is 17 amino acids long. The CDR3, as DNA: TGTGCCAGCAGTTTATGGGGGACAGGGGGCTCCTACAATGAGCAGTTCTTC. This gives the protein CASSLWGTGGSYNEQFF.

This rearrangement joins TRBV2 to TRBJ2-7, with 9 bases matching TRBD1. The CDR3 is 14 residues long. Looked up from germline, CDR1 is SNHLY and CDR2 is FYNNEI. V gave up 4 bases and J gave up 3 bases; unmatched junction bases: 4. The CDR3 sequence: CASSVQGALYEQYF. DNA of the CDR3: TGTGCCAGCAGTGTACAGGGGGCTCTCTACGAGCAGTACTTC.

V and J are TRBV28 and TRBJ2-7; TRBD2 agrees at 9 bases. The CDR3 is made up of 15 amino acids. With V trimmed by 2 bases and J by 6 bases, 8 bases remained unmatched. Germline loops: CDR1 MDHEN, CDR2 SYDVKM. The chain's CDR3 is CASSLGPWREGEQYF. The CDR3 DNA reads as TGTGCCAGCAGTTTAGGCCCCTGGCGGGAGGGCGAGCAGTACTTC.

The chain combines TRBV6-5 with TRBJ1-2; D is unresolved. This CDR3 has 15 amino acids. V shed 4 bases and J shed 8 bases, with 20 bases lying between them. Germline CDR1 is MNHEY and CDR2 is SVGAGI. Written as DNA, the CDR3 is TGTGCCAGCAGTTCGACGGGAGGTTCCCTGTGGGGCTACACCTTC. It codes for CASSSTGGSLWGYTF.

The chain has TRBV29-1 and TRBJ2-1; D may be TRBD1 (5 bases). The CDR3 runs 13 residues. CDR1 and CDR2 from the germline V gene are SQVTM and ANQGSEA. Deletions cut 7 bases from V and 8 bases from J, with 18 bases between. CDR3 in amino acids: CSASLAQGDEQFF. The CDR3, as DNA: TGCAGCGCCTCTTTGGCCCAAGGGGATGAGCAGTTCTTC.